The clone carrying this TCR beta chain was counted between two and nine times. Its matching antigen is unknown. Expressed TCRB transcripts were sequenced because the isolated RNA had all been reverse transcribed beforehand. Assay used: immunoSEQ multiplex PCR; TCRdb lists only in-frame clones, some missing. Here the sample spans 300,000 to 350,000 clones, approximately 15% being singletons. This entry comes from a study of beta chain features in type 1 diabetes. Study-level information: Sorted cells numbering approximately 110,000,000 were examined across all samples.

The study, taken as a whole, reports: Among patients with Type 1 diabetes, TCRB CDR3s were moderately but significantly shorter in every one of the four CD4+ subsets. Sequencing used cDNA, and cells with high TCR expression could therefore be over-represented. VDJ junctions from type 1 diabetes patients carried fewer insertions and larger deletions.

Sorting gave populations that all exceeded 98% purity. The germline gives CDR1 MNHEY, CDR2 SVGAGI. Losses at the gene ends were 6 bases for V and 14 bases for J; bases not matched to a gene: 9. The CDR3 runs 14 residues. V gene TRBV6-5 combines with J gene TRBJ2-1, with 14 positions matching TRBD2. This receptor was taken from a woman under 30 with type 1 diabetes. The source material was naive CD4+ T cells from blood. CDR3 sequence reads: CASRRTGLAGAEFF. CDR3 coding DNA: TGTGCCAGCAGGAGGACGGGACTAGCGGGAGCGGAGTTCTTC.